This T cell receptor beta chain was observed in a study of cytomegalovirus exposure and HLA in healthy donors. Details on this clone: Antigen unknown.

The PCR made use of 60 Vbeta and 13 Jbeta primers. Produced via immunoSEQ multiplex PCR; TCRdb's table is partial and in-frame only. This table has a few hundred thousand clones, about 79% appearing once. V dropped 4 bases and J dropped 5 bases, with 11 bases sitting between them. The CDR3 spans 14 residues. Germline V gene lookup returns CDR1 SNHLY and CDR2 FYNNEI. General observations from the study: As was reported, the classifier diagnosed cytomegalovirus status with high specificity and sensitivity. The authors excluded some V segments, including TRBV6-2 and TRBV6-3, as indistinguishable.

The clonotype was recovered from a young man in good health and CMV-seronegative. The sequenced sample was PBMCs. This chain links TRBV2 with TRBJ2-2; D is possibly TRBD2 (5 bases). CDR3 DNA: TGTGCCAGCAGTGGTCAGCGGTCTACCGGGGAGCTGTTTTTT. Its protein is CASSGQRSTGELFF.